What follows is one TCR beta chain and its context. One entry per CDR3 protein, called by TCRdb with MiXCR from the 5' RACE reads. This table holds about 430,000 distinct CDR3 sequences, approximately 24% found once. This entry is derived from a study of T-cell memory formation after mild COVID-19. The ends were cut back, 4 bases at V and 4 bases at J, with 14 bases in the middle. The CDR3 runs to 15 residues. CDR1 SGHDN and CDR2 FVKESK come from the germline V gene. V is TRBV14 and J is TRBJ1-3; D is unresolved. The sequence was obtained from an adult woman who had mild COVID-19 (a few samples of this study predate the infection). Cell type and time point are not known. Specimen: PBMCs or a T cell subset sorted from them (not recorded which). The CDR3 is CASSLMRDLGNTIYF. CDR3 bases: TGTGCCAGCAGCCTGATGCGGGATCTGGGAAACACCATATATTTT.